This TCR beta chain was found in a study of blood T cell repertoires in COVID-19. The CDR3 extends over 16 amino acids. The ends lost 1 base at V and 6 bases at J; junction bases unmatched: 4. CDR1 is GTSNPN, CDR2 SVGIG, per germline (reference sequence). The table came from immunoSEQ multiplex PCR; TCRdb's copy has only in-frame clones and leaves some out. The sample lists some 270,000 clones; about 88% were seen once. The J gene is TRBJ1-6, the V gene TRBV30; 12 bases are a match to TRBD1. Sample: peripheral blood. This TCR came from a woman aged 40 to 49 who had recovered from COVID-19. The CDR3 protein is CAWSGGQGAGNSPLHF. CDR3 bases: TGTGCCTGGAGTGGGGGACAGGGGGCGGGTAATTCACCCCTCCACTTT.